Shown below are 15 T cell receptor beta chains from a single sample sequenced in a study of CD8 T cells in ankylosing spondylitis (dated by TCRdb to about 2017). Libraries were made using 5' RACE. The sample was run on an Illumina HiSeq 2500. TCRdb reprocessing: public reads trimmed at Q25 with fastp, clones called with MiXCR, in-frame beta chains kept. When rows share a CDR3 protein, they turn into one entry using the most common DNA and genes. The sample includes fewer than 650,000 distinct CDR3 sequences, with roughly 13% observed a single time. The leading ten clones occupy nearly 7% of the sample. Their recognized antigens are unknown. The investigation overall reported the following: A TCR beta motif made up of several highly homologous amino acid variants appeared to be characteristic of blood from ankylosing spondylitis patients.

The material sequenced was blood, either unsorted or a sorted T cell fraction (not recorded which). The receptors derive from a male donor with ankylosing spondylitis.

This clonotype was picked up a small number of times. The chain joins TRBV4-1 to TRBJ2-1, with D perhaps given as TRBD1 or TRBD2 (6 bases each). The CDR3 is made up of 17 amino acids. From germline, CDR1 is MGHRA and CDR2 YSYEKL. The ends were cut back, 1 base at V and 2 bases at J, with 15 bases in the middle. CDR3 nucleotide sequence: TGCGCCAGCAGCCAAGGGGGGGCCCTGAAGCCCTACAATGAGCAGTTCTTC. It encodes CASSQGGALKPYNEQFF.

In this sample, this clonotype turned up many times. The V and J genes are TRBV7-2 and TRBJ2-6; D is undetermined. V was clipped by 5 bases and J by 6 bases, with 14 bases between them. The germline gives CDR1 SGHTA, CDR2 FQGNSA. This CDR3 contains 15 residues. The CDR3 loop reads CASSPVPFSANVLTF. The CDR3 coding sequence is TGTGCCAGCAGCCCGGTCCCTTTTTCGGCCAACGTCCTGACTTTC. Full variable domain (remainder filled in from reference TRBV7-2 and TRBJ2-6): GAGVSQSPSNKVTEKGKDVELRCDPISGHTALYWYRQSLGQGLEFLIYFQGNSAPDKSGLPSDRFSAERTGGSVSTLTIQRTQQEDSAVYLCASSPVPFSANVLTFGAGSRLTVL.

This clonotype has more than one count but fewer than ten. J is TRBJ2-6 and V is TRBV5-1, with 9 nucleotides matching TRBD2. The CDR3 is 15 residues long. V gave up 4 bases and J gave up 5 bases; unmatched junction bases: 4. Germline CDR1 SGHRS, CDR2 YFSETQ. The CDR3 region has the DNA TGCGCCAGCAGCCTTAGCGGGAGTTGGGCCAACGTCCTGACTTTC. Its translation: CASSLSGSWANVLTF. The whole variable domain, remainder taken from reference TRBV5-1 and TRBJ2-6, is KAGVTQTPRYLIKTRGQQVTLSCSPISGHRSVSWYQQTPGQGLQFLFEYFSETQRNKGNFPGRFSGRQFSNSRSEMNVSTLELGDSALYLCASSLSGSWANVLTFGAGSRLTVL.

This clonotype was observed a few times. The chain is built from TRBV29-1 and TRBJ2-3, with a weak D call TRBD2 (7 bases). The ends were cut back, 4 bases at V and 2 bases at J, with 16 bases in the middle. The CDR3 runs to 15 residues. CDR1 and CDR2 from the germline V gene are SQVTM and ANQGSEA. CDR3: CSVAPRGGPTDTQYF. The DNA of the CDR3 is TGCAGCGTTGCCCCGAGGGGGGGTCCCACAGATACGCAGTATTTT.

This clonotype was recorded many times. V is TRBV9 and J is TRBJ2-3; 7 bases fit TRBD2. V lost 3 bases, J lost 0 bases, and 4 bases stayed unmatched. The length of the CDR3 is 15 residues. Germline loops: CDR1 SGDLS, CDR2 YYNGEE. The CDR3 DNA follows: TGTGCCAGCAGCGCGGGACTATTCAGCACAGATACGCAGTATTTT. Protein sequence: CASSAGLFSTDTQYF.

The table lists this clonotype with a few counts. The rearrangement joins TRBV5-1 to TRBJ2-2; D unresolved. The length of the CDR3 is 16 residues. V was shortened by 5 bases and J by 0 bases, with 14 bases between the two germline ends. CDR1 SGHRS and CDR2 YFSETQ come from the germline V gene. Here the CDR3 reads CASSLERYANTGELFF. CDR3 coding DNA: TGCGCCAGCAGTCTGGAGCGCTACGCGAACACCGGGGAGCTGTTTTTT.

This clonotype was found a few times. The chain employs TRBV7-8 and TRBJ2-7; D unresolved. V was clipped by 7 bases and J by 0 bases, with 10 bases between them. This CDR3 has 13 residues. Germline CDR1 reads SGHVS; CDR2 reads FQNEAQ. The CDR3 region is CASNLTPSYEQYF. The CDR3, as DNA: TGTGCCAGCAACTTGACACCCTCCTACGAGCAGTACTTC.

The chain carries TRBV3-1 and TRBJ2-2, with no clear D. CDR3 length: 12 amino acids. Germline-derived CDR1 and CDR2 are LGHDT and YNNKEL (reference sequence). V was cut by 3 bases and J by 7 bases, with 6 bases left in between. The CDR3 DNA is TGTGCCAGCAGCCAGTTCGGCGGGGAGCTGTTTTTT. Translating it yields CASSQFGGELFF.

The chain uses TRBV27 and TRBJ2-1; D unresolved. CDR1 is MNHEY, CDR2 SMNVEV, per germline (reference sequence). This CDR3 is built from 14 residues. V lost 2 bases to trimming and J lost 2 bases, with 7 bases between them. In nucleotides, the CDR3 is TGTGCCAGCAGTTTAAGGTTTCCCTACAATGAGCAGTTCTTC. Its translation: CASSLRFPYNEQFF.

The chain has TRBV5-1 and TRBJ2-3, with D uncertain. V shed 6 bases and J shed 0 bases, with 11 bases lying between them. Germline CDR1 and CDR2: SGHRS and YFSETQ. The CDR3 extends over 14 amino acids. The CDR3 bases are TGCGCCAGCAAAGCGCGGCTCAGCACAGATACGCAGTATTTT. It translates to CASKARLSTDTQYF.

There are a few counts of this clonotype. The chain carries TRBV19 and TRBJ2-5; 7 bases fit TRBD2. From germline, CDR1 is LNHDA and CDR2 SQIVND (reference sequence). Trimming took 3 bases from V and 1 from J; bases not matched to a gene: 5. The CDR3 extends over 15 amino acids. The CDR3 DNA reads TGTGCCAGTAGTATCGGACTAGTCAGCCAAGAGACCCAGTACTTC. Its protein product is CASSIGLVSQETQYF.

The J gene is TRBJ1-1, the V gene TRBV6-1; no clear D. V lost 4 bases and J 1 base, leaving 13 bases between the germline ends. Germline assignment: CDR1 MNHNS and CDR2 SASEGT. The CDR3 has 15 residues. CDR3 sequence (DNA): TGTGCCAGCAGTGGGCTGGGAGCGCCGAACACTGAAGCTTTCTTT. It specifies CASSGLGAPNTEAFF.

This clonotype has just a few counts. The genes are TRBV10-3 and TRBJ2-1; 10 positions match TRBD2. V lost 4 bases and J lost 4; bases outside the gene matches: 10. In germline, CDR1 is ENHRY, CDR2 SYGVKD. This CDR3 has 17 residues. The CDR3 DNA follows: TGTGCCATCAGTGCTCGGCTAGCGGGAGTGGGGTACAATGAGCAGTTCTTC. Translating gives CAISARLAGVGYNEQFF.

There are many counts of this clonotype. The chain combines TRBV20-1 with TRBJ2-7; 13 bases match TRBD2. Trimming took 0 bases from V and 5 from J; bases not matched to a gene: 10. The CDR3 covers 17 residues. Germline V gene sequence: CDR1 DFQATT, CDR2 SNEGSKA (reference sequence). CDR3 loop: CSARDETSGRYWDEQYF. The CDR3 DNA follows: TGCAGTGCTAGAGATGAGACTAGCGGGAGGTATTGGGACGAGCAGTACTTC.

The chain couples TRBV5-6 to TRBJ2-5, with 9 bases matching TRBD2. Germline V gene data show CDR1 as SGHDT and CDR2 as YYEEEE. J gave up 2 bases and V 0 bases, and 5 bases lay outside the gene matches. The CDR3 runs to 16 residues. CDR3 in DNA: TGTGCCAGCAGCTTGGAGTGGGCGGGAGGGCAAGAGACCCAGTACTTC. Protein: CASSLEWAGGQETQYF.